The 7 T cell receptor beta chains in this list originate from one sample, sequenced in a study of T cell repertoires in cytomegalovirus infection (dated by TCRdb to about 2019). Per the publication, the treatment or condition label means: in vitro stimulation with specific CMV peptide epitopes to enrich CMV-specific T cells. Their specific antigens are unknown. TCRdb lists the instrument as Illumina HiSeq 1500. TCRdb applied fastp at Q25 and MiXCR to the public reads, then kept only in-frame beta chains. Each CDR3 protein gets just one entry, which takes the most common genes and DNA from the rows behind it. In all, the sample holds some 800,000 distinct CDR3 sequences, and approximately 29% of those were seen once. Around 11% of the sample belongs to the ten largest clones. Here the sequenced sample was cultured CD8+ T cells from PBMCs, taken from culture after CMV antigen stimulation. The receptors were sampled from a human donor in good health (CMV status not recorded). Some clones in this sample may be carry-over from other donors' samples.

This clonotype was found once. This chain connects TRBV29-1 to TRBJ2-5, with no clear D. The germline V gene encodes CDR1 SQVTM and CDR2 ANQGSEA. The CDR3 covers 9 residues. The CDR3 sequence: CTTQETQYF. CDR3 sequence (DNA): TGCACCACCCAAGAGACCCAGTACTTC.

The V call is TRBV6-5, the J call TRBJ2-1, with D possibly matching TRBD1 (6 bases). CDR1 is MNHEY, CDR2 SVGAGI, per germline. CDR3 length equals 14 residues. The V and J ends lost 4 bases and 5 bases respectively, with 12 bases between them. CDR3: CASSWRTANNEQFF. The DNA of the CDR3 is TGTGCCAGCAGTTGGCGGACAGCCAACAATGAGCAGTTCTTC.

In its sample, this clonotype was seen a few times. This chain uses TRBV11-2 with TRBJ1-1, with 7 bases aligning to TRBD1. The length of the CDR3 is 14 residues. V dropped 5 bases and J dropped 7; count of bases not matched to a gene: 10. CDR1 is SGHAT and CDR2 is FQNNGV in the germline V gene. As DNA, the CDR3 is TGTGCCAGCAGCGGAGGGGGCAGAGGAGGTGAAGCTTTCTTT. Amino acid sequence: CASSGGGRGGEAFF.

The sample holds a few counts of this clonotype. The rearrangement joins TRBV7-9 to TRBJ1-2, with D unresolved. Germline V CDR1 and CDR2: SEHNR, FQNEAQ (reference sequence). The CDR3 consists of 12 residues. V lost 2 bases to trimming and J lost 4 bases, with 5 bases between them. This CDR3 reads CASSLPVYGYTF. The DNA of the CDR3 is TGTGCCAGCAGCTTACCAGTCTATGGCTACACCTTC.

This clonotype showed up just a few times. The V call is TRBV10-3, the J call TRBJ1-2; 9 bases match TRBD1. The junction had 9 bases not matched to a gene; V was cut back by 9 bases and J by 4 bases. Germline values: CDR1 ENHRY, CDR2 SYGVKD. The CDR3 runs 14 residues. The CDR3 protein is CAIPRTGGIYGYTF. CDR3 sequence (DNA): TGTGCCATTCCCAGAACAGGGGGCATCTATGGCTACACCTTC.

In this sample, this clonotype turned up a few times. The CDR3 DNA reads as TGTGCCAGCAGATTTACTAGCGGGGCTAGCACAGATACGCAGTATTTT. Translation gives CASRFTSGASTDTQYF. The chain uses TRBV27 and TRBJ2-3, with 10 positions matching TRBD2. The CDR3 covers 16 residues. CDR1 is MNHEY, CDR2 SMNVEV, per germline (reference sequence). The trim removed 6 bases at V and 0 bases at J, leaving 6 bases unmatched.

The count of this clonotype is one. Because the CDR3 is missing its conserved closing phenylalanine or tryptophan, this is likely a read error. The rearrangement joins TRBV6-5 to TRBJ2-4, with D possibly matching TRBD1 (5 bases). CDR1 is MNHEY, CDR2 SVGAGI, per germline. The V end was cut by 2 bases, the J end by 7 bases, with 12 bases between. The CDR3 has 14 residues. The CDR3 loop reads CASSYVGAGNIQYL. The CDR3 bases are TGTGCCAGCAGTTACGTAGGGGCTGGGAACATTCAGTACCTC.